Following are 32 T cell receptor beta chains from one sample sequenced in a study of CXCR3-negative and CXCR3-positive naive CD8 T cells. Study-wide results and caveats: CXCR3-positive naive cells had TRB CDR3s that were more hydrophobic than CXCR3-negative naive cells had.

The authors made the TRB cDNA libraries by 5' RACE using UMI labels. TCRdb re-called the 5' RACE reads, yielding one record per CDR3 amino acid sequence without DNA. The repertoire table contains some 150,000 distinct CDR3 sequences. These receptors' targets are unknown. Material: naive CXCR3+ CD8+ T cells from blood. As for subset: CD45RO-CCR7+CD27+CD95- naive CD8+ T cells expressing CXCR3 (TNR3+). The receptors were gathered from a human donor in good health. Some clones in this sample may be carry-over from other donors' samples.

This chain uses TRBV29-1 with TRBJ2-2; TCRdb's D call of TRBD1 is untestable without DNA. CDR1 is SQVTM, CDR2 ANQGSEA, per germline. The CDR3 totals 15 residues. This CDR3 reads CSAAGHVANTGELFF.

V usage is TRBV28 and J usage is TRBJ1-5; TCRdb's D call of TRBD1 is untestable without DNA. CDR1 is MDHEN and CDR2 is SYDVKM in the germline V gene. This CDR3 region has 14 residues. The CDR3 here is CASSSRQGTQPQHF.

V usage is TRBV24-1 and J usage is TRBJ2-3; the TCRdb D gene call, TRBD2, has no DNA to confirm it. This CDR3 has 12 residues. Germline CDR1 is KGHDR and CDR2 is SFDVKD. CDR3 residues: CATSYEGDTQYF.

The rearrangement uses TRBV11-2 and TRBJ2-2; with no DNA, the TCRdb D assignment of TRBD1 cannot be verified. The germline CDR1 and CDR2 sequences are SGHAT and FQNNGV. The CDR3 is 13 residues long. The CDR3 region is CASSFPGTGELFF.

The chain links TRBV7-6 to TRBJ2-1; the D call from TCRdb, TRBD2, cannot be confirmed without DNA. The CDR3 covers 18 residues. The germline V gene has CDR1 SGHVS and CDR2 FNYEAQ. This CDR3 reads CASSLVGLAGGSYNEQFF.

This chain joins TRBV12-3 or TRBV12-4 and TRBJ2-7; TCRdb reports TRBD1, a call that lacks DNA to check it against. The CDR3 is made up of 13 amino acids. The CDR3 sequence: CASSIAGSYEQYF.

The V and J genes are TRBV7-2 and TRBJ2-7; the D call from TCRdb, TRBD2, cannot be confirmed without DNA. Germline loops: CDR1 SGHTA, CDR2 FQGNSA. The CDR3 is 18 amino acids. The CDR3: CASSRWMTSGRKAHEQYF.

The gene calls are TRBV29-1 and TRBJ2-7. There are 12 residues in the CDR3. Germline CDR1 and CDR2: SQVTM and ANQGSEA. CDR3 sequence: CSGKGASYEQYF.

CDR3 sequence reads: CASSAGGRETQYF. J is TRBJ2-5 and V is TRBV9; TCRdb names TRBD1, which stays unverified in the absence of DNA. The CDR3 contains 13 residues. CDR1 and CDR2 (germline): SGDLS, YYNGEE.

V and J are TRBV9 and TRBJ2-2; the D gene TCRdb calls, TRBD1, cannot be checked with no DNA. The germline gives CDR1 SGDLS, CDR2 YYNGEE. This CDR3 contains 15 residues. The CDR3 region is CASRGRAGNTGELFF.

CDR3 residues: CASTSEGAYNEQFF. The rearrangement joins TRBV6-2 or TRBV6-3 to TRBJ2-1; TCRdb's D gene call, TRBD1, goes unchecked for lack of DNA. Germline V gives CDR1 MNHEY, CDR2 SVGEGT. The CDR3 has 14 amino acids.

The chain employs TRBV29-1 and TRBJ2-7. The CDR3 extends over 14 amino acids. The germline V gene has CDR1 SQVTM and CDR2 ANQGSEA. The CDR3 loop reads CSVETEASSYEQYF.

CDR3 in amino acids: CASSFVAGNTEAFF. The chain links TRBV27 to TRBJ1-1; TCRdb calls TRBD1, which cannot be checked without DNA. The CDR3 has 14 residues. Germline CDR1 is MNHEY and CDR2 is SMNVEV (reference sequence).

The chain has TRBV19 and TRBJ2-3; the TCRdb call, TRBD1, lacks DNA for checking. The CDR3 totals 17 residues. Germline-derived CDR1 and CDR2 are LNHDA and SQIVND (reference sequence). The CDR3 protein is CASRSRDRGQSSDTQYF.

V usage is TRBV12-3 or TRBV12-4 and J usage is TRBJ2-1. CDR3 length: 12 amino acids. The CDR3: CASSPVMDEQFF.

The CDR3 spells CASSLSSTGSNGYTF. This sequence joins TRBV6-6 and TRBJ1-2; TCRdb gives TRBD1 as the D gene, but with no DNA this cannot be confirmed. Germline assignment: CDR1 MNHNY and CDR2 SVGAGI (reference sequence). This CDR3 is 15 amino acids long.

The rearrangement uses TRBV27 and TRBJ2-1. CDR3 length: 13 residues. Per germline, CDR1 MNHEY and CDR2 SMNVEV (reference sequence). CDR3 amino acids: CASSSRSYNEQFF.

CDR3 sequence: CASSLLTRTQETQYF. V gene TRBV5-4 combines with J gene TRBJ2-5; the TCRdb call, TRBD2, lacks DNA for checking. This CDR3 is 15 amino acids long. The germline CDR1 and CDR2 sequences are SGHNT and YYREEE (reference sequence).

The chain combines TRBV5-5 with TRBJ2-7; the D gene TCRdb calls, TRBD1, cannot be checked with no DNA. The germline CDR1 and CDR2 sequences are SGHKS and YYEKEE (reference sequence). The CDR3 is 14 amino acids. The CDR3 loop reads CASSLARQGTEQYF.

The gene calls are TRBV15 and TRBJ1-1; there is no DNA to check the TCRdb D call of TRBD1. The CDR3 consists of 14 residues. Germline V gene lookup returns CDR1 LNHNV and CDR2 YYDKDF (reference sequence). The CDR3 sequence: CATSRVKGWPEAFF. Full variable domain (rest looked up from reference TRBV15 and TRBJ1-1): DAMVIQNPRYQVTQFGKPVTLSCSQTLNHNVMYWYQQKSSQAPKLLFHYYDKDFNNEADTPDNFQSRRPNTSFCFLDIRSPGLGDTAMYLCATSRVKGWPEAFFGQGTRLTVV.

V usage is TRBV12-3 or TRBV12-4 and J usage is TRBJ2-1; with no DNA, the TCRdb D assignment of TRBD2 cannot be verified. This CDR3 comprises 15 residues. The CDR3 sequence: CASRTSGNSYNEQFF.

The chain links TRBV7-2 to TRBJ2-2; the D call of TRBD1 rests on TCRdb alone, since no DNA is present to check it. The CDR3 has 14 residues. The germline V gene has CDR1 SGHTA and CDR2 FQGNSA. CDR3: CASSLQGSGGELFF.

V and J are TRBV27 and TRBJ2-3; the D call from TCRdb, TRBD1, cannot be confirmed without DNA. This CDR3 has 13 residues. Germline-derived CDR1 and CDR2 are MNHEY and SMNVEV (reference sequence). The CDR3 is CASSLAPTDTQYF.

The rearrangement joins TRBV6-2 or TRBV6-3 to TRBJ1-1. The CDR3 extends over 14 amino acids. The germline CDR1 and CDR2 sequences are MNHEY and SVGEGT. Here the CDR3 reads CASMTAMLDTEAFF.

This chain connects TRBV28 to TRBJ1-4; TCRdb picks TRBD1, but there is no DNA to check that call. CDR1 is MDHEN, CDR2 SYDVKM, per germline. The CDR3 loop spans 18 amino acids. The chain's CDR3 is CASSLFVGGSATNEKLFF. The full variable domain, in which reference TRBV28 and TRBJ1-4 provide the parts outside the CDR3, is DVKVTQSSRYLVKRTGEKVFLECVQDMDHENMFWYRQDPGLGLRLIYFSYDVKMKEKGDIPEGYSVSREKKERFSLILESASTNQTSMYLCASSLFVGGSATNEKLFFGSGTQLSVL.

The J gene is TRBJ2-4, the V gene TRBV29-1. This CDR3 has 11 amino acids. CDR1 is SQVTM, CDR2 ANQGSEA, per germline. The CDR3 spells CSVEVHNIQYF.

The chain uses TRBV29-1 and TRBJ2-3; the TCRdb call, TRBD1, lacks DNA for checking. This CDR3 comprises 15 residues. Germline values: CDR1 SQVTM, CDR2 ANQGSEA. CDR3 sequence: CSVDTDRVHKQGQYF.

The chain combines TRBV12-3 or TRBV12-4 with TRBJ2-7; TCRdb returns TRBD1, unconfirmable since there is no DNA. The CDR3 totals 15 residues. CDR3 sequence: CASSFDRGLSYEQYF.

The chain carries TRBV7-6 and TRBJ2-7; TCRdb's assignment of TRBD1 cannot be checked, as there is no DNA. Germline lookup yields CDR1 SGHVS and CDR2 FNYEAQ. The CDR3 has 13 amino acids. CDR3 residues: CASSDLRVNEQYF.

The genes are TRBV7-9 and TRBJ1-6. The CDR3 is 15 residues long. CDR1 is SEHNR and CDR2 is FQNEAQ in the germline V gene (reference sequence). This CDR3 is CASSPGAQWDSPLHF.

This chain uses TRBV7-2 with TRBJ1-6. This CDR3 comprises 15 residues. CDR1 is SGHTA and CDR2 is FQGNSA in the germline V gene. This chain's CDR3 is CASSTHSSYNSPLHF. Full variable domain (rest looked up from reference TRBV7-2 and TRBJ1-6): GAGVSQSPSNKVTEKGKDVELRCDPISGHTALYWYRQSLGQGLEFLIYFQGNSAPDKSGLPSDRFSAERTGGSVSTLTIQRTQQEDSAVYLCASSTHSSYNSPLHFGNGTRLTVT.

The chain employs TRBV29-1 and TRBJ1-1; TCRdb picks TRBD1, but there is no DNA to check that call. Per germline, CDR1 SQVTM and CDR2 ANQGSEA. There are 13 residues in the CDR3. The CDR3 loop is CSVEGQGDTEAFF.